This TCR beta chain was identified during a study of OX40 agonist ivuxolimab in advanced cancers. Sequencing was performed with immunoSEQ multiplex PCR; in TCRdb, only in-frame clones are kept and a portion is missing. The sample shows roughly 67,000 clones, around 79% of them seen only once. This clone was counted many times. Trimming cost V 1 base and J 2 bases, with 11 bases left between them. In germline, CDR1 is SGHAT, CDR2 FQNNGV. CDR3 length: 15 residues. Sequenced material: CD4+ or CD8+ T cells sorted from blood, taken in a trial of the OX40 agonist ivuxolimab. The genes are TRBV11-2 and TRBJ2-5; no firm D call. The TCR comes from an adult with an advanced solid tumor such as melanoma, head and neck, liver or kidney cancer. The CDR3: CASSLGRSGQETQYF. The CDR3 region has the DNA TGTGCCAGCAGCTTAGGCCGGAGTGGGCAAGAGACCCAGTACTTC.